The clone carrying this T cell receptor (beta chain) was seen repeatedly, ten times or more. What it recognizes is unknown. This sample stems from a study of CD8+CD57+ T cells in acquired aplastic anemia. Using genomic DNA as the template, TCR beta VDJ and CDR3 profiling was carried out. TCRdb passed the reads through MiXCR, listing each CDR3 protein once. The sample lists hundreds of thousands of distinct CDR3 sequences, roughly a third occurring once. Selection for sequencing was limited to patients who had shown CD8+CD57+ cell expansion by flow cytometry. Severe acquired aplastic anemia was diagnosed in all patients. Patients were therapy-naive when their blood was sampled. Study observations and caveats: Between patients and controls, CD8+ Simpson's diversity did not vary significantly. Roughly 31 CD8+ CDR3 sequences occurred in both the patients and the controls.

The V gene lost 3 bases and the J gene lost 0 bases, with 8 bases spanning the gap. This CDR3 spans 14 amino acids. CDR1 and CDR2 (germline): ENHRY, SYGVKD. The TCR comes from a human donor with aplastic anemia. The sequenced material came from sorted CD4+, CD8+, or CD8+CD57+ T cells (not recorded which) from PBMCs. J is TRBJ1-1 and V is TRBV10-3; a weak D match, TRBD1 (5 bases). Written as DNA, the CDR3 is TGTGCCATCAGTGATCTGGGGCTGAACACTGAAGCTTTCTTT. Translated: CAISDLGLNTEAFF.